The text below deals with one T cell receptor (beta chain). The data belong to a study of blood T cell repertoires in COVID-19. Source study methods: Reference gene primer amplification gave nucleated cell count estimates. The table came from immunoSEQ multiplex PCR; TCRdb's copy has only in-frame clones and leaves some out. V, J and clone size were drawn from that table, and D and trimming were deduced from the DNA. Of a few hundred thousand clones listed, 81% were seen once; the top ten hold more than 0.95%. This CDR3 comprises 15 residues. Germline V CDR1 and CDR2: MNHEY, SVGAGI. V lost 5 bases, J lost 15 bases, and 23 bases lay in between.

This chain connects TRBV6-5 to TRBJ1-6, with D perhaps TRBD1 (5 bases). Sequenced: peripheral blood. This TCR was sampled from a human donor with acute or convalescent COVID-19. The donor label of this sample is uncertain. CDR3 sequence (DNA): TGTGCCAGCAGTCCCTCCGGTCCCGACAGAGGCCGCCTCCACTTT. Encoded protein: CASSPSGPDRGRLHF.